This paragraph covers one TCR beta chain sequence. This sample is drawn from a study of cytomegalovirus exposure and HLA in healthy donors. Both 60 Vbeta primers and 13 Jbeta primers went into the PCR. Profiled with immunoSEQ multiplex PCR; TCRdb holds only in-frame clones, not every one. This sample has 200,000 or so clones, with 84% found just once. V was pared by 5 bases and J by 1 base, with 5 bases of the junction left unmatched. Germline assignment: CDR1 SGHTS and CDR2 YDEGEE. This CDR3 region has 15 residues. The sequence came from a boy aged 5-17 years in good health and CMV-seronegative. The sequenced sample consisted of PBMCs. The rearrangement links TRBV5-8 to TRBJ1-1; TRBD1 matches 10 bases. DNA of the CDR3: TGTGCCAGCAGTTGGACAGGGGGTGGGAACACTGAAGCTTTCTTT. This gives the protein CASSWTGGGNTEAFF.